The rows below give T cell receptor beta chains drawn from one sample of a study of blood T cell repertoires in COVID-19. The method was immunoSEQ multiplex PCR; TCRdb's version includes in-frame clones alone and lacks a portion of them. The sample carries 250,000 to 300,000 clones, approximately 88% recorded once. What was sequenced was peripheral blood. The receptors derive from a man between 50 and 59 years old with acute or convalescent COVID-19. Both conserved end residues are part of each CDR3. Fields, in order: D gene, J gene, V gene, clone size, CDR3 protein, CDR3 DNA. A D gene is named only where the DNA matches it firmly. Only part of the rows carry a size: once, few, many, or a class if the clone is expanded.

D: NA
J: TRBJ1-2
V: TRBV30
size: NA
CDR3: CAWTPFGSYGYTF
DNA: TGTGCCTGGACCCCTTTCGGGAGCTATGGCTACACCTTC

D: NA
J: TRBJ2-7
V: TRBV2
size: NA
CDR3: CASSTSRGAYEQYF
DNA: TGTGCCAGCAGTACATCTAGAGGAGCCTACGAGCAGTACTTC

D: NA
J: TRBJ2-7
V: TRBV14
size: once
CDR3: CASSQGGVHEQYF
DNA: TGTGCCAGCAGCCAAGGGGGGGTCCACGAGCAGTACTTC

D: NA
J: TRBJ2-2
V: TRBV20-1
size: NA
CDR3: CSASPQSYTGELFF
DNA: TGCAGTGCTAGTCCACAGTCATACACCGGGGAGCTGTTTTTT

D: TRBD2
J: TRBJ2-1
V: TRBV5-6
size: NA
CDR3: CASSLDSAGGLNEQFF
DNA: TGTGCCAGCAGCTTGGACAGCGCGGGGGGTCTCAATGAGCAGTTCTTC

D: NA
J: TRBJ1-6
V: TRBV5-6
size: NA
CDR3: CASSIVGGRNPHF
DNA: TGTGCCAGCAGCATTGTCGGGGGGCGTAACCCCCACTTT

D: TRBD1
J: TRBJ1-5
V: TRBV28
size: NA
CDR3: CASSSGTVNQPQHF
DNA: TGTGCCAGCAGCTCCGGGACAGTCAATCAGCCCCAGCATTTT

D: NA
J: TRBJ1-1
V: TRBV6-5
size: NA
CDR3: CASSRAQGEAFF
DNA: TGTGCCAGCAGTAGGGCCCAGGGAGAAGCTTTCTTT

D: TRBD1
J: TRBJ2-3
V: TRBV4-1
size: NA
CDR3: CASSQDRSEGATQYF
DNA: TGCGCCAGCAGCCAAGATCGGAGCGAGGGGGCTACGCAGTATTTT

D: NA
J: TRBJ1-3
V: TRBV6-6
size: NA
CDR3: CASSYAGASGNTIYF
DNA: TGTGCCAGCAGTTACGCGGGGGCGTCTGGAAACACCATATATTTT

D: NA
J: TRBJ1-5
V: TRBV18
size: NA
CDR3: CASSQGREQPQHF
DNA: TGTGCCAGCTCACAGGGTCGGGAGCAGCCCCAGCATTTT

D: NA
J: TRBJ1-6
V: TRBV9
size: NA
CDR3: CASSVETYNSPLHF
DNA: TGTGCCAGCAGCGTTGAGACTTATAATTCACCCCTCCACTTT

D: TRBD1
J: TRBJ1-2
V: TRBV2
size: NA
CDR3: CASSESNRGPGGYTF
DNA: TGTGCCAGCAGTGAATCTAACAGGGGGCCTGGTGGCTACACCTTC

D: TRBD1
J: TRBJ2-7
V: TRBV3-1/TRBV3-2
size: NA
CDR3: CASSQGQSSYEQYF
DNA: TGTGCCAGCAGCCAGGGACAGAGCTCCTACGAGCAGTACTTC

D: NA
J: TRBJ1-6
V: TRBV19
size: NA
CDR3: CASKPQGRNSPLHF
DNA: TGTGCCAGTAAGCCCCAGGGCCGAAATTCACCCCTCCACTTT

D: TRBD1
J: TRBJ1-4
V: TRBV5-5
size: NA
CDR3: CASSFQGEVGTNEKLFF
DNA: TGTGCCAGCAGCTTCCAGGGGGAGGTCGGAACTAATGAAAAACTGTTTTTT

D: NA
J: TRBJ2-3
V: TRBV19
size: NA
CDR3: CASSVNGGRSDTQYF
DNA: TGTGCCAGTAGTGTCAACGGGGGACGGTCGGATACGCAGTATTTT

D: NA
J: TRBJ2-5
V: TRBV29-1
size: NA
CDR3: CSVVGRVRDLETQYF
DNA: TGCAGCGTTGTAGGCCGTGTGAGGGATCTAGAGACCCAGTACTTC

D: NA
J: TRBJ1-5
V: TRBV10-2
size: NA
CDR3: CASSETGPRNQPQHF
DNA: TGCGCCAGCAGTGAGACAGGGCCTCGTAATCAGCCCCAGCATTTT

D: NA
J: TRBJ1-2
V: TRBV2
size: NA
CDR3: CASSESGTGPPYGYTF
DNA: TGTGCCAGCAGTGAATCGGGAACAGGGCCCCCCTATGGCTACACCTTC

D: NA
J: TRBJ2-2
V: TRBV6-5
size: NA
CDR3: CASSYSGYRVIGELFF
DNA: TGTGCCAGCAGTTACTCCGGTTACAGGGTCATCGGGGAGCTGTTTTTT

D: TRBD2
J: TRBJ2-7
V: TRBV10-3
size: NA
CDR3: CAISEGGGAYEQYF
DNA: TGTGCCATCAGTGAAGGCGGGGGGGCCTACGAGCAGTACTTC

D: NA
J: TRBJ2-3
V: TRBV2
size: few
CDR3: CASSEGRSTDTQYF
DNA: TGTGCCAGCAGTGAGGGCCGGAGCACAGATACGCAGTATTTT

D: TRBD2
J: TRBJ2-5
V: TRBV11-2
size: NA
CDR3: CASSHQSASGEETQYF
DNA: TGTGCCAGCAGCCACCAATCGGCTAGCGGGGAAGAGACCCAGTACTTC

D: NA
J: TRBJ1-1
V: TRBV2
size: NA
CDR3: CASRATSNTEAFF
DNA: TGTGCCAGCAGGGCCACCTCGAACACTGAAGCTTTCTTT

D: NA
J: TRBJ2-7
V: TRBV18
size: NA
CDR3: CASSPPSTDSYEQYF
DNA: TGTGCCAGCTCACCACCCTCGACAGACTCCTACGAGCAGTACTTC

D: TRBD1
J: TRBJ2-1
V: TRBV20-1
size: NA
CDR3: CSAQQGNEQFF
DNA: TGCAGTGCTCAACAGGGGAATGAGCAGTTCTTC

D: NA
J: TRBJ1-5
V: TRBV9
size: NA
CDR3: CASSPEVGALQPQHF
DNA: TGTGCCAGCAGCCCAGAGGTGGGGGCCCTTCAGCCCCAGCATTTT

D: TRBD1
J: TRBJ2-7
V: TRBV2
size: NA
CDR3: CASRTGIVDEQYF
DNA: TGTGCCAGTAGGACAGGGATAGTTGACGAGCAGTACTTC

D: TRBD1
J: TRBJ2-2
V: TRBV29-1
size: NA
CDR3: CSVGTGGPTGELFF
DNA: TGCAGCGTTGGGACAGGGGGCCCCACCGGGGAGCTGTTTTTT

D: TRBD1
J: TRBJ1-3
V: TRBV19
size: NA
CDR3: CASSTDRVYPGNTIYF
DNA: TGTGCCAGTAGTACCGACAGGGTGTATCCTGGAAACACCATATATTTT

D: TRBD2
J: TRBJ2-7
V: TRBV2
size: NA
CDR3: CASSALAGPYEQYF
DNA: TGTGCCAGCAGTGCCCTAGCGGGGCCATACGAGCAGTACTTC

D: TRBD2
J: TRBJ2-3
V: TRBV7-3
size: NA
CDR3: CASSTGLAGGTDTQYF
DNA: TGTGCCAGCAGCACTGGACTAGCGGGGGGCACAGATACGCAGTATTTT

D: NA
J: TRBJ1-6
V: TRBV18
size: NA
CDR3: CASSPRRETPLHF
DNA: TGTGCCAGCTCACCCAGGAGGGAGACACCCCTCCACTTT

D: TRBD1
J: TRBJ1-2
V: TRBV10-1
size: NA
CDR3: CASSAGQGYGYTF
DNA: TGCGCCAGCAGTGCGGGACAGGGGTATGGCTACACCTTC

D: TRBD2
J: TRBJ2-7
V: TRBV2
size: NA
CDR3: CASRDPTSGGGLSSYEQYF
DNA: TGTGCCAGCAGGGATCCGACTAGCGGGGGGGGATTAAGCTCCTACGAGCAGTACTTC

D: NA
J: TRBJ2-6
V: TRBV30
size: NA
CDR3: CAHTLDRSSSGANVLTF
DNA: TGTGCCCACACCTTAGACAGGTCAAGCTCTGGGGCCAACGTCCTGACTTTC

D: TRBD2
J: TRBJ2-1
V: TRBV7-9
size: NA
CDR3: CASSAYRDYHNEQFF
DNA: TGTGCCAGCAGCGCCTACCGGGACTACCACAATGAGCAGTTCTTC

D: TRBD1
J: TRBJ2-7
V: TRBV3-1/TRBV3-2
size: NA
CDR3: CASSQDFRDRVPREQYF
DNA: TGTGCCAGCAGCCAAGACTTCCGGGACAGGGTACCGCGGGAGCAGTACTTC

D: NA
J: TRBJ1-1
V: TRBV5-1
size: NA
CDR3: CASSLAGATEAFF
DNA: TGCGCCAGCAGCTTAGCAGGGGCCACTGAAGCTTTCTTT

D: TRBD1
J: TRBJ1-3
V: TRBV7-6
size: NA
CDR3: CASSLDPGQGPGNTIYF
DNA: TGTGCCAGCAGCCTAGATCCGGGACAGGGACCTGGAAACACCATATATTTT

D: TRBD2
J: TRBJ2-2
V: TRBV30
size: NA
CDR3: CAWSVLAAGGTGELFF
DNA: TGTGCCTGGAGTGTACTGGCAGCGGGGGGTACCGGGGAGCTGTTTTTT

D: TRBD2
J: TRBJ2-2
V: TRBV6-2/TRBV6-3
size: NA
CDR3: CASSWGLYTGELFF
DNA: TGTGCCAGCAGCTGGGGACTATACACCGGGGAGCTGTTTTTT

D: NA
J: TRBJ2-5
V: TRBV11-3
size: NA
CDR3: CASSLDSKGRETQYF
DNA: TGTGCCAGCAGCTTAGATTCGAAGGGGCGGGAGACCCAGTACTTC